This T cell receptor (beta chain) was documented in a study of post-analysis software for immune sequencing data. V lost 2 bases, J lost 4 bases, and 10 bases lay in between. The CDR3 totals 13 residues. Germline V gene lookup returns CDR1 SGDLS and CDR2 YYNGEE. General study results and limits: Patients showed TRBV5-6, TRBV5-1 and TRBV20-1 among roughly 5 TRBV segments more frequent than in controls.

Unique molecular identifiers had been added to the TCR beta cDNA libraries. A single record per CDR3 protein comes from TCRdb applying MiXCR to the PCR reads. In the table there are roughly 800,000 distinct CDR3 sequences, more than 45% of which are singletons. Note on this clonotype: Its antigen remains unknown.

The V gene is TRBV9, the J gene TRBJ2-7, with D possibly being TRBD2 (6 bases). Input material: blood. The receptor was derived from a girl aged 5-17 years with multiple sclerosis. The CDR3 loop reads CASSVGLQYEQYF. Written as DNA, the CDR3 is TGTGCCAGCAGCGTGGGACTTCAATACGAGCAGTACTTC.